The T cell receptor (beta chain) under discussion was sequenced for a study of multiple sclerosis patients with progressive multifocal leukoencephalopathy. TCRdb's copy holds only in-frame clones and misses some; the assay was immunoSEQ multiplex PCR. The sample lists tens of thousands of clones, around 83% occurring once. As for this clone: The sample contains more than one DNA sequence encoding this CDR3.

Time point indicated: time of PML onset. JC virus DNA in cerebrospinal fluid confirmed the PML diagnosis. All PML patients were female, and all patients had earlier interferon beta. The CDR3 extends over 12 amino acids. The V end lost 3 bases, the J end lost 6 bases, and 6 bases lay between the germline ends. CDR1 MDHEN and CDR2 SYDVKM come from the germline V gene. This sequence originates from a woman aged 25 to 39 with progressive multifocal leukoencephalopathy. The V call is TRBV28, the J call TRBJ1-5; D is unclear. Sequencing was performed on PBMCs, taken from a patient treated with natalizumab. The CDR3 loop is CASSFSGQPQHF. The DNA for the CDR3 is TGTGCCAGCAGTTTTTCCGGTCAGCCCCAGCATTTT.